This TCR beta chain derives from a study of blood T cells in healthy people across ages. About the study: About one barcoded TCR beta cDNA was captured per two T cells.

This clonotype was detected many times. The antigen is unknown. Then a second PCR, running about 6 to 12 cycles, was carried out with a sample-barcoded 5' primer and a J-beta primer mix. Each sample provided no less than 2.5 million CDR3-containing paired-end reads. TCRdb recomputed calls from the 5' RACE reads with MiXCR, one row per CDR3 protein. The repertoire holds around 900,000 distinct CDR3 sequences, with under 30% as singletons. Between the trimmed V and J ends, which lost 3 bases and 6 bases, there was a span of 9 bases. CDR3 length: 12 residues. General observations from the study: Comparison with aged donors showed that long-lived donors had more naive CD4+ cells and higher diversity. Using unsorted PBMCs precluded a conclusive naive versus antigen-experienced comparison.

Source material: blood. V usage is TRBV12-3 or TRBV12-4 and J usage is TRBJ2-7; D perhaps matches TRBD1 (6 bases). The TCR originated in a woman older than 75 in good health. Here the CDR3 reads CASSFTGFEQYF. CDR3 DNA sequence: TGTGCCAGCAGTTTCACAGGGTTCGAGCAGTACTTC.